The clone carrying this TCR beta chain showed up many times. Its antigen is undetermined. This sample stems from a study of T cell repertoires in cytomegalovirus infection. Study overall: Through public TCR beta signatures, both CMV infection and matching HLA type were indicated.

Study-level results: CMV carriers having the relevant HLA were flagged by cumulative public TCR beta family frequency. The ex vivo response showed dominance by HLA-C-restricted CMV-specific TCR beta clonotypes.

TCRdb reanalysed the reads using MiXCR and keeps one entry per CDR3 protein. The data contain 600,000 to 800,000 distinct CDR3 sequences, more than 20% of them seen just once; the ten biggest clones take up 6.5% to 10%. Material: CD8+ T cells from PBMCs. This sequence was found in a human donor in good health (CMV status not recorded). Some clones in this sample may be carry-over from other donors' samples.

For the CDR3, the DNA is TGTGCCAGCAGGGGGAACGGGGGTATATCAGATACGCAGTATTTT. Residues: CASRGNGGISDTQYF. This chain joins TRBV9 and TRBJ2-3; TRBD2 is a possible D gene (6 bases). V lost 5 bases to trimming and J lost 4 bases, with 17 bases between them. The CDR3 totals 15 residues. Looked up from germline, CDR1 is SGDLS and CDR2 is YYNGEE.